A selection of T cell receptor beta chains follows, all from one sample in a study of CD8+CD57+ T cells in acquired aplastic anemia. TCRdb passed the reads through MiXCR, listing each CDR3 protein once. The table lists around 180,000 distinct CDR3 sequences, 48% of them singletons, with 10% to 15% in the top ten. The specimen sequenced was sorted CD4+, CD8+, or CD8+CD57+ T cells (not recorded which) from PBMCs. The receptor source for this set is a human donor with aplastic anemia. CDR3s include the opening cysteine and the closing phenylalanine or tryptophan. A D gene is named only where the DNA matches it firmly. Some rows have no size entry. The others give once, few or many, or a class for an expanded clone.

TRBV7-9	TRBD1	TRBJ1-4	.	CASRRGQGAHEKLFF	TGTGCCAGCAGACGAGGACAGGGGGCTCATGAAAAACTGTTTTTT
TRBV20-1	.	TRBJ2-6	.	CSARANSGANVLTF	TGCAGTGCTAGAGCCAACTCTGGGGCCAACGTCCTGACTTTC
TRBV19	.	TRBJ1-3	many	CASIGVRGSSGNTIYF	TGTGCCAGTATCGGGGTCCGAGGAAGCTCTGGAAACACCATATATTTT
TRBV6-1	.	TRBJ2-3	.	CASRGAAGAPPGTQYF	TGTGCCAGCAGGGGGGCGGCGGGGGCTCCCCCGGGGACGCAGTATTTT
TRBV6-1	.	TRBJ2-3	once	CASSRRGGAPTDTQYF	TGTGCCAGCAGCCGCCGGGGCGGAGCACCCACAGATACGCAGTATTTT
TRBV2	.	TRBJ1-6	.	CASSAFQGYNSPLHF	TGTGCCAGCAGTGCTTTTCAGGGGTATAATTCACCCCTCCACTTT
TRBV5-1	.	TRBJ2-7	many	CASSLAPDSDKYF	TGCGCCAGCAGCTTGGCCCCTGACAGCGACAAGTACTTC
TRBV19	.	TRBJ1-1	.	CASSFNALNTEAFF	TGTGCCAGTAGTTTCAACGCATTGAACACTGAAGCTTTCTTT
TRBV7-9	TRBD1	TRBJ1-1	.	CASSLGGQITEAFF	TGTGCCAGCAGCTTAGGGGGACAGATCACTGAAGCTTTCTTT
TRBV20-1	TRBD1	TRBJ2-7	.	CSARSGTATYEQYF	TGCAGTGCTAGATCCGGGACAGCCACCTACGAGCAGTACTTC
TRBV2	TRBD1	TRBJ1-1	.	CASRGTQGGTMNTEAFF	TGTGCCAGCAGGGGGACGCAGGGGGGAACCATGAACACTGAAGCTTTCTTT
TRBV11-2	.	TRBJ2-3	few	CASSSTTRYADTQYF	TGTGCCAGCAGCTCCACGACTAGATATGCAGATACGCAGTATTTT
TRBV5-2	.	TRBJ1-1	.	CASNHLERNTEAFF	TGTGCCAGCAACCATCTAGAACGGAACACTGAAGCTTTCTTT
TRBV12-3/TRBV12-4	TRBD1	TRBJ2-7	few	CASSHLGTGVYEQYF	TGTGCCAGCAGCCACCTTGGGACAGGGGTCTACGAGCAGTACTTC
TRBV10-3	.	TRBJ1-6	few	CAISESGINSPLHF	TGTGCCATCAGTGAGTCAGGGATAAATTCACCCCTCCACTTT
TRBV6-5	TRBD1	TRBJ2-3	many	CASTRQGSDTQYF	TGTGCCAGCACGCGACAGGGGTCAGATACGCAGTATTTT
TRBV2	TRBD2	TRBJ2-5	once	CASSETSGAGETQYF	TGTGCCAGCAGTGAAACTAGCGGGGCTGGGGAGACCCAGTACTTC
TRBV2	.	TRBJ2-4	many	CASSEKLVTKNIQYF	TGTGCCAGCAGTGAAAAACTAGTCACCAAAAACATTCAGTACTTC
TRBV10-3	TRBD1	TRBJ2-7	few	CAITGTGGFDEQYF	TGTGCCATCACGGGAACAGGGGGTTTCGACGAGCAGTACTTC
TRBV9	.	TRBJ2-1	.	CASSVLEGGDEQFF	TGTGCCAGCAGCGTACTCGAGGGCGGGGATGAGCAGTTCTTC
TRBV7-8	.	TRBJ2-7	.	CASSHIKSGGEQYF	TGTGCCAGCAGCCACATTAAGAGCGGAGGCGAGCAGTACTTC
TRBV12-3/TRBV12-4	.	TRBJ1-5	.	CASSLGQVAQPQHF	TGTGCCAGCAGTTTAGGACAGGTCGCTCAGCCCCAGCATTTC
TRBV7-6	TRBD1	TRBJ1-1	.	CASSLVSGTGNTEAFF	TGTGCCAGCAGCTTAGTTTCCGGGACAGGGAACACTGAAGCTTTCTTT
TRBV20-1	TRBD2	TRBJ2-7	many	CSDEGGGSYEQYF	TGCAGTGACGAGGGCGGGGGGTCCTACGAGCAGTACTTC
TRBV5-8	.	TRBJ2-7	.	CASSEPGHYYEQYF	TGTGCCAGCAGCGAACCGGGACATTATTACGAGCAGTACTTC